In its sample, the clone carrying this TCR beta chain was seen a few times. Profiled with immunoSEQ multiplex PCR; TCRdb holds only in-frame clones, not every one. The data contain roughly 2.5 million clones, over 85% of them singletons. The CDR3 length is 14 residues. Trimming shortened V by 1 base and J by 6 bases, and 10 bases separated the two germline ends. The germline gives CDR1 SEHNR, CDR2 FQNEAQ (reference sequence). This entry belongs to a study of shared clonotypes between healthy human individuals. CD4+ cell separation produced CD45RA+ naive and CD45RA-negative memory subsets. V gene TRBV7-9 combines with J gene TRBJ1-5; D may be TRBD1 (6 bases). The sample comprised naive CD4+ T cells sorted from blood. Subset of the sample: CD45RA+ positively selected. The TCR originated in a man aged 18 to 30 in good health. The CDR3 sequence: CASSLGTESQPQHF. Here the CDR3 DNA reads TGTGCCAGCAGCTTAGGGACAGAAAGTCAGCCCCAGCATTTT.